These 30 T cell receptor beta chains were all obtained from the same sample, sequenced in a study of T cell responses to AZD1222 COVID-19 vaccine. The table came from immunoSEQ multiplex PCR; TCRdb's copy has only in-frame clones and leaves some out. The repertoire holds some 98,000 clones, with about 88% as singletons. The sequences come from peripheral blood, collected 28 days after the second AZD1222 dose. These receptors were obtained from an adult who received the AZD1222 COVID-19 vaccine.

The genes are TRBV11-1 and TRBJ2-1; a weak D match, TRBD2 (6 bases). The CDR3 length is 14 residues. The V and J ends lost 1 base and 4 bases respectively, with 8 bases between them. Germline V gene sequence: CDR1 SGHAT, CDR2 FQDESV (reference sequence). The CDR3 DNA follows: TGTGCCAGCAGCTTAGTTGGGGGGTACAATGAGCAGTTCTTC. This codes for CASSLVGGYNEQFF.

The chain uses TRBV2 and TRBJ1-1; D gene unclear. This CDR3 is 13 amino acids long. Trimming pared 1 base from V and 6 bases from J, leaving 9 bases between. CDR1 is SNHLY and CDR2 is FYNNEI in the germline V gene. Here the CDR3 reads CASSEGVGAEAFF. The CDR3 DNA reads as TGTGCCAGCAGTGAAGGTGTCGGGGCTGAAGCTTTCTTT.

The chain employs TRBV9 and TRBJ2-1; TRBD1 aligns across 8 bases. V gave up 2 bases and J gave up 12 bases; unmatched junction bases: 19. Germline loops: CDR1 SGDLS, CDR2 YYNGEE. The CDR3 is made up of 17 amino acids. CDR3: CASSVEPGQVVGGRQFF. Here the CDR3 DNA reads TGTGCCAGCAGCGTCGAGCCGGGACAGGTGGTTGGGGGCCGGCAGTTCTTC.

V gene TRBV11-3 combines with J gene TRBJ1-1, with a possible D match to TRBD1 (6 bases). The CDR3 length is 14 residues. Germline V gene lookup returns CDR1 SGHNT and CDR2 YENEEA. V was clipped by 0 bases and J by 4 bases, with 9 bases between them. For the CDR3, the DNA is TGTGCCAGCAGCTTAGAACAGGGAGGCACTGAAGCTTTCTTT. Its translation: CASSLEQGGTEAFF.

The V gene is TRBV9, the J gene TRBJ1-2; perhaps TRBD1 as D (6 bases). V lost 0 bases, J lost 8 bases, and 17 bases lay in between. CDR3 length: 15 residues. Germline V gene data show CDR1 as SGDLS and CDR2 as YYNGEE. The CDR3 sequence: CASSVAPATGGGYTF. The CDR3 nucleotides are TGTGCCAGCAGCGTAGCTCCCGCTACGGGGGGCGGCTACACCTTC.

The rearrangement joins TRBV24-1 to TRBJ2-1; D may be TRBD1 (6 bases). V was pared by 4 bases and J by 5 bases, with 11 bases between. Per germline, CDR1 KGHDR and CDR2 SFDVKD. CDR3 size: 14 residues. CDR3 in amino acids: CATSDPTGDNEQFF. The CDR3 DNA sequence: TGTGCCACCAGTGACCCGACAGGAGACAATGAGCAGTTCTTC.

The CDR3 DNA reads as TGCGCCAGCAGCTTGGGAGGGACAGGGTATGGAAACACCATATATTTT. Amino acids: CASSLGGTGYGNTIYF. V and J are TRBV5-1 and TRBJ1-3, with 9 bases identical to TRBD1. V shed 0 bases and J 3 bases; nucleotides not matched to a gene: 4. Germline CDR1 and CDR2: SGHRS and YFSETQ. The CDR3 sequence is 16 residues long. Based on the CDR3 plus reference TRBV5-1 and TRBJ1-3, the full variable domain is KAGVTQTPRYLIKTRGQQVTLSCSPISGHRSVSWYQQTPGQGLQFLFEYFSETQRNKGNFPGRFSGRQFSNSRSEMNVSTLELGDSALYLCASSLGGTGYGNTIYFGEGSWLTVV.

The chain links TRBV6-1 to TRBJ1-6, with D possibly matching TRBD1 (6 bases). This CDR3 comprises 14 residues. CDR1 and CDR2 (germline): MNHNS, SASEGT. V lost 3 bases and J lost 8, with 11 bases in between. This chain's CDR3 is CASSEGTGYSPLHF. The CDR3, as DNA: TGTGCCAGCAGTGAGGGAACAGGGTATTCACCCCTCCACTTT.

This clone has a single count. The J gene is TRBJ2-2, the V gene TRBV3-1 (or the pseudogene TRBV3-2), with 9 nucleotides matching TRBD1. CDR1 is LGHDT, CDR2 YNNKEL, per germline (reference sequence). The CDR3 runs 13 residues. Losses at the gene ends were 9 bases for V and 4 bases for J; bases not matched to a gene: 3. CDR3 sequence reads: CARRDRATGELFF. In nucleotides, the CDR3 is TGTGCCAGGCGGGACAGGGCCACCGGGGAGCTGTTTTTT.

The rearrangement uses TRBV7-9 and TRBJ2-5; D gene unclear. Looked up from germline, CDR1 is SEHNR and CDR2 is FQNEAQ (reference sequence). V was pared by 2 bases and J by 1 base, with 11 bases between. CDR3 length: 15 residues. In DNA form, the CDR3 reads TGTGCCAGCAGCTTATGGGGTGGCGGCCAAGAGACCCAGTACTTC. Translation: CASSLWGGGQETQYF.

The rearrangement joins TRBV3-1 (or the pseudogene TRBV3-2) to TRBJ1-3, with D unclear. V dropped 3 bases and J dropped 4 bases, with 7 bases sitting between them. Germline V gene data show CDR1 as LGHDT and CDR2 as YNNKEL (reference sequence). This CDR3 has 13 residues. The CDR3 loop is CASSQGRGNTIYF. The CDR3 bases are TGTGCCAGCAGCCAGGGAAGGGGAAACACCATATATTTT.

The V gene is TRBV5-6, the J gene TRBJ1-2; possible D gene TRBD1, 6 bases. Trimming removed 4 bases from V and 8 bases from J, with 18 bases in between. This CDR3 is 14 amino acids long. From germline, CDR1 is SGHDT and CDR2 YYEEEE. This CDR3 reads CASSPGTGNRGYTF. CDR3 sequence (DNA): TGTGCCAGCAGCCCCGGAACAGGGAATCGGGGCTACACCTTC.

This clone was detected only once. The chain has TRBV2 and TRBJ2-4; 9 bases agree with TRBD1. The CDR3 consists of 14 residues. J gave up 8 bases and V 3 bases, and 5 bases lay outside the gene matches. CDR1 is SNHLY and CDR2 is FYNNEI in the germline V gene. The CDR3 nucleotides read TGTGCCAGCAGTGATACAGGGGGCCCGGACATTCAGTACTTC. Residues: CASSDTGGPDIQYF.

The chain employs TRBV5-4 and TRBJ1-1, with D unresolved. The CDR3 runs to 17 residues. Between the trimmed V and J ends, which lost 2 bases and 1 base, there was a span of 18 bases. Germline loops: CDR1 SGHNT, CDR2 YYREEE (reference sequence). Written as DNA, the CDR3 is TGTGCCAGCAGCTTTCCCCCGGACGGAACCGCGAACACTGAAGCTTTCTTT. As protein: CASSFPPDGTANTEAFF. Full variable domain (remainder filled in from reference TRBV5-4 and TRBJ1-1): ETGVTQSPTHLIKTRGQQVTLRCSSQSGHNTVSWYQQALGQGPQFIFQYYREEENGRGNFPPRFSGLQFPNYSSELNVNALELDDSALYLCASSFPPDGTANTEAFFGQGTRLTVV.

The chain is built from TRBV29-1 and TRBJ1-2; possibly TRBD1 for D (6 bases). Trimming pared 3 bases from V and 8 bases from J, leaving 16 bases between. The CDR3 totals 13 residues. In germline, CDR1 is SQVTM, CDR2 ANQGSEA. The CDR3, as DNA: TGCAGCGTTGATAATACGGGGGCGCGAGGCTACACCTTC. It yields the protein CSVDNTGARGYTF.

The chain carries TRBV6-2 or TRBV6-3 and TRBJ2-7; TRBD2 matches 12 bases. V was pared by 4 bases and J by 4 bases, with 11 bases of the junction left unmatched. CDR1 and CDR2 (germline): MNHEY, SVGEGT. The CDR3 covers 17 residues. The CDR3 DNA reads TGTGCCAGCAGTTCCCCCCGACTAGCGGGGGATGTTTACGAGCAGTACTTC. Translated: CASSSPRLAGDVYEQYF.

The chain carries TRBV10-3 and TRBJ1-5; a weak D match, TRBD1 (5 bases). V dropped 6 bases and J dropped 0 bases, with 12 bases sitting between them. The CDR3 totals 15 residues. The germline CDR1 and CDR2 sequences are ENHRY and SYGVKD. CDR3 amino acids: CAISRDGSSNQPQHF. DNA for the CDR3: TGTGCCATCAGCAGGGACGGGAGTAGCAATCAGCCCCAGCATTTT.

The chain couples TRBV3-1 (or the pseudogene TRBV3-2) to TRBJ1-5, with D hard to call. V was trimmed by 1 base and J by 7 bases, leaving 17 bases between them. The CDR3 loop spans 16 amino acids. Germline V CDR1 and CDR2: LGHDT, YNNKEL (reference sequence). The CDR3 protein is CASSQGLTWAHQPQHF. The CDR3 coding sequence is TGTGCCAGCAGCCAAGGGTTAACATGGGCCCACCAGCCCCAGCATTTT.

The CDR3 coding sequence is TGTGCCAGCAGCTTGGGACAGGGAAGAACCTACGAGCAGTACTTC. It codes for CASSLGQGRTYEQYF. The chain recombines TRBV5-5 with TRBJ2-7, with 7 bases matching TRBD1. Per germline, CDR1 SGHKS and CDR2 YYEKEE (reference sequence). Trimming removed 0 bases from V and 2 bases from J; junction bases left unmatched: 5. The CDR3 is 15 amino acids.

The V gene is TRBV5-4, the J gene TRBJ2-7; 13 bases are a match to TRBD2. V lost 4 bases to trimming and J lost 6 bases; unmatched junction nucleotides: 4. The CDR3 is made up of 14 amino acids. CDR1 and CDR2 from the germline V gene are SGHNT and YYREEE (reference sequence). The CDR3 loop is CASSRTSGRGEQYF. In nucleotides, the CDR3 is TGTGCCAGCAGCCGGACTAGCGGGAGAGGCGAGCAGTACTTC.

The V and J genes are TRBV6-5 and TRBJ2-1; perhaps D is TRBD1 or TRBD2 (5 bases each). The germline V gene has CDR1 MNHEY and CDR2 SVGAGI. This CDR3 is built from 15 residues. The V end lost 11 bases, the J end lost 0 bases, and 17 bases lay between the germline ends. CDR3 DNA: TGTGCCTTCCGTGGGGCGGGTGACTCCTACAATGAGCAGTTCTTC. Residues: CAFRGAGDSYNEQFF.

The chain employs TRBV11-2 and TRBJ2-1, with 11 bases that match TRBD2. The V and J ends lost 1 base and 5 bases, in that order; junction bases with no gene match: 10. Germline V gene sequence: CDR1 SGHAT, CDR2 FQNNGV. The CDR3 totals 18 residues. CDR3 sequence reads: CASSLGRVAGGPDNEQFF. The CDR3 DNA reads as TGTGCCAGCAGCTTAGGCCGGGTAGCGGGGGGGCCGGACAATGAGCAGTTCTTC.

As to this clone: The junction does not match germline at one end; this may be a read error. CDR3 nucleotides: TGTGCCAGCAGTTTAGCGGCCCAAGAGACCCAGTACTTC. This gives the protein CASSLAAQETQYF. The rearrangement uses TRBV7-9 and TRBJ2-5; tentatively, D is TRBD2 (6 bases). The germline V gene encodes CDR1 SEHNR and CDR2 FQNEAQ (reference sequence). This CDR3 region has 13 residues. Together with reference TRBV7-9 and TRBJ2-5, the CDR3 gives the full variable domain: DTGVSQNPRHKITKRGQNVTFRCDPISEHNRLYWYRQTLGQGPEFLTYFQNEAQLEKSRLLSDRFSAERPKGSFSTLEIQRTEQGDSAMYLCASSLAAQETQYFGPGTRLLVL.

The chain carries TRBV6-5 and TRBJ1-5; D is possibly TRBD1 (6 bases). In germline, CDR1 is MNHEY, CDR2 SVGAGI. The CDR3 is 13 residues long. Trimming pared 10 bases from V and 6 bases from J, leaving 16 bases between. This CDR3 reads CAITGFLGQPQHF. In nucleotides, the CDR3 is TGTGCCATTACAGGGTTTTTGGGTCAGCCCCAGCATTTT.

This chain joins TRBV28 and TRBJ2-5, with 7 nucleotides matching TRBD2. J gave up 5 bases and V 10 bases, and 13 bases lay outside the gene matches. Germline CDR1 and CDR2: MDHEN and SYDVKM. The CDR3 has 14 amino acids. CDR3 DNA sequence: TGTGCCACCGGGGGGAACGGGAAGGGGGAGACCCAGTACTTC. It is translated as CATGGNGKGETQYF. Looking up the rest from reference TRBV28 and TRBJ2-5 gives the full variable domain: DVKVTQSSRYLVKRTGEKVFLECVQDMDHENMFWYRQDPGLGLRLIYFSYDVKMKEKGDIPEGYSVSREKKERFSLILESASTNQTSMYLCATGGNGKGETQYFGPGTRLLVL.

This clone appeared a few times. This chain uses TRBV5-1 with TRBJ1-2; D is perhaps TRBD1 (5 bases). V lost 0 bases and J lost 7, with 13 bases in between. CDR1 and CDR2 (germline): SGHRS, YFSETQ. This CDR3 region has 14 residues. The CDR3 region has the DNA TGCGCCAGCAGCTTGGCGTCAGGGAACGGTGGCTACACCTTC. It encodes CASSLASGNGGYTF.

This clone was recorded only once. The chain uses TRBV7-6 and TRBJ2-7; 7 bases line up with TRBD2. Trimming removed 1 base from V and 3 bases from J; junction bases left unmatched: 0. Germline loops: CDR1 SGHVS, CDR2 FNYEAQ. This CDR3 is built from 13 residues. The CDR3 sequence: CASSLGGGYEQYF. Here the CDR3 DNA reads TGTGCCAGCAGCTTAGGCGGGGGCTACGAGCAGTACTTC.

This chain joins TRBV5-1 and TRBJ2-5; possibly TRBD2 for D (5 bases). The V and J ends lost 6 bases and 3 bases respectively, with 12 bases between them. Germline V lookup: CDR1 SGHRS, CDR2 YFSETQ. The CDR3 is made up of 13 amino acids. The CDR3 nucleotides read TGCGCCAGCACCCGATCGCGGGAAGAGACCCAGTACTTC. Protein product: CASTRSREETQYF. Combining the CDR3 with reference TRBV5-1 and TRBJ2-5 gives the whole variable domain KAGVTQTPRYLIKTRGQQVTLSCSPISGHRSVSWYQQTPGQGLQFLFEYFSETQRNKGNFPGRFSGRQFSNSRSEMNVSTLELGDSALYLCASTRSREETQYFGPGTRLLVL.

The chain employs TRBV3-1 (or the pseudogene TRBV3-2) and TRBJ2-3; TRBD2 might be the D (7 bases). V lost 1 base and J lost 5, with 16 bases in between. This CDR3 has 16 amino acids. The V gene's germline CDR1 is LGHDT and CDR2 YNNKEL (reference sequence). The CDR3 nucleotides read TGTGCCAGCAGCCAAGTCAGGAGGGGGGGAGAAGATACGCAGTATTTT. It specifies CASSQVRRGGEDTQYF.

The V call is TRBV6-1, the J call TRBJ1-1; D is undetermined. Trimming cost V 5 bases and J 2 bases, with 0 bases left between them. Germline-derived CDR1 and CDR2 are MNHNS and SASEGT. The CDR3 covers 10 residues. The CDR3 is CASSNTEAFF. The CDR3 DNA sequence: TGTGCCAGCAGTAACACTGAAGCTTTCTTT.